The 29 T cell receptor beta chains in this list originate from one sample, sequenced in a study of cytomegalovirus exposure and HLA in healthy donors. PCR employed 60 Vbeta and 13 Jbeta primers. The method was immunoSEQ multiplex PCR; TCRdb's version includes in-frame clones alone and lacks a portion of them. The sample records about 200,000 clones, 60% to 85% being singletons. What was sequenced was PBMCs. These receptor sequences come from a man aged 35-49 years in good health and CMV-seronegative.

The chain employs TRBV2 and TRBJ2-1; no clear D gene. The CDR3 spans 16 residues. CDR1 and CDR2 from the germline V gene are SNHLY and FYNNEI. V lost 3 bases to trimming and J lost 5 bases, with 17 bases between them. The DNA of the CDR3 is TGTGCCAGCAGTGATCCGGCTCGACAAGTAAACAATGAGCAGTTCTTC. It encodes CASSDPARQVNNEQFF.

The CDR3 sequence is CASRTGLNEQFF. The CDR3 DNA reads TGCGCCAGCAGAACAGGGTTGAATGAGCAGTTCTTC. V is TRBV10-2 and J is TRBJ2-1; a possible D gene is TRBD1 (6 bases). Germline V gene data show CDR1 as WSHSY and CDR2 as SAAADI. The CDR3 extends over 12 amino acids. Trimming removed 6 bases at V and 7 bases at J, with 10 bases between.

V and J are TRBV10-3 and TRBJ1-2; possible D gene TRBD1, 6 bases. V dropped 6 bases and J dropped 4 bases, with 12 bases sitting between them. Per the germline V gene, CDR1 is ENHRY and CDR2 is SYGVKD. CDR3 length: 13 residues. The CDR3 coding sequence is TGTGCCATCAGAGGACAGCGGAGCTATGGCTACACCTTC. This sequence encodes CAIRGQRSYGYTF.

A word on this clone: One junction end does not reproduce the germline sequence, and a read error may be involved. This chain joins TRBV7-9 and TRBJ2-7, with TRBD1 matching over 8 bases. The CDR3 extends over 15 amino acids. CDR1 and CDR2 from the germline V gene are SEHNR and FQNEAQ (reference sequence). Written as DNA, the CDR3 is TGTTCCAGCAGCACCGACAGGGGACACATGAACGAGCAGTACTTC. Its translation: CSSSTDRGHMNEQYF.

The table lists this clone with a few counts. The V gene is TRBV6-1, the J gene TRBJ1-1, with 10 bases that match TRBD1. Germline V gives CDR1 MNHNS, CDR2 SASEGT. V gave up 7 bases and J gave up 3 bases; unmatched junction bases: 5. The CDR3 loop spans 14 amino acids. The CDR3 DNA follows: TGTGCCAGCACCCTGACAGGGGGCTACACTGAAGCTTTCTTT. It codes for CASTLTGGYTEAFF.

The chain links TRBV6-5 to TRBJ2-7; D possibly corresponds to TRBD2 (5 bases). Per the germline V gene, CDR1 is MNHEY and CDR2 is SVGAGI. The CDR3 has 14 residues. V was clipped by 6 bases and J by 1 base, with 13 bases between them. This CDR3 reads CASRGRRGSYEQYF. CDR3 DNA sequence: TGTGCCAGCAGAGGACGTCGGGGATCCTACGAGCAGTACTTC.

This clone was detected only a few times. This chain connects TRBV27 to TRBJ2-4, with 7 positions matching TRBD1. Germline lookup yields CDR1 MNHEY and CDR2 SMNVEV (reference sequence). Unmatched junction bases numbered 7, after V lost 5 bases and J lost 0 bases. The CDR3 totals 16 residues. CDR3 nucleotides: TGTGCCAGCAGTCCCTGGACAGGCCTAGCCAAAAACATTCAGTACTTC. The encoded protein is CASSPWTGLAKNIQYF.

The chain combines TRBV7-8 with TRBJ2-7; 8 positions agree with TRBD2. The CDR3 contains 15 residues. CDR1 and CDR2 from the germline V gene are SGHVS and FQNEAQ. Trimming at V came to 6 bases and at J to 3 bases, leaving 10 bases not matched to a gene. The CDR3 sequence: CASRNTSGTSYEQYF. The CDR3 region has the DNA TGTGCCAGCAGGAATACCTCCGGGACTAGCTACGAGCAGTACTTC.

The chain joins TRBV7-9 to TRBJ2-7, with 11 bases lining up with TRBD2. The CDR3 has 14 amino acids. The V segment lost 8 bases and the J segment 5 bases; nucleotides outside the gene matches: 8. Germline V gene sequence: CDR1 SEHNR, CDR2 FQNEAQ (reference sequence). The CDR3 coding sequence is TGTGCCAGCGCGGTCACTAGCGGGAGAGACGAGCAGTACTTC. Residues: CASAVTSGRDEQYF. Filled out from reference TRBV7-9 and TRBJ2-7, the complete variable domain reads DTGVSQNPRHKITKRGQNVTFRCDPISEHNRLYWYRQTLGQGPEFLTYFQNEAQLEKSRLLSDRFSAERPKGSFSTLEIQRTEQGDSAMYLCASAVTSGRDEQYFGPGTRLTVT.

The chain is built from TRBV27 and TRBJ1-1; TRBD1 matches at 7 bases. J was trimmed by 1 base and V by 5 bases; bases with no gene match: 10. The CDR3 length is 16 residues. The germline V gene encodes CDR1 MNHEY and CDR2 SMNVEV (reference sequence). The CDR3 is CASSLLPTGTNTEAFF. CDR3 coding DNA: TGTGCCAGCAGTCTCCTCCCGACAGGGACGAACACTGAAGCTTTCTTT.

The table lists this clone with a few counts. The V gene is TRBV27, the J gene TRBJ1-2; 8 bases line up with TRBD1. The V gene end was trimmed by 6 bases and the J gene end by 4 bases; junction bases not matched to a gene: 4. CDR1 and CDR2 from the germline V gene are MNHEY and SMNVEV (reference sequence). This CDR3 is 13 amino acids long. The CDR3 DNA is TGTGCCAGCAGAGCAGGGGGCAGCTATGGCTACACCTTC. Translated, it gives CASRAGGSYGYTF.

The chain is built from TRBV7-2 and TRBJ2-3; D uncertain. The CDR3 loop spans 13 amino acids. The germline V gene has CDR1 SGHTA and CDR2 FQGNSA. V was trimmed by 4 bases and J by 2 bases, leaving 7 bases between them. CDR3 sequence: CASSSTVTDTQYF. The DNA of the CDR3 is TGTGCCAGCAGCTCGACTGTCACAGATACGCAGTATTTT.

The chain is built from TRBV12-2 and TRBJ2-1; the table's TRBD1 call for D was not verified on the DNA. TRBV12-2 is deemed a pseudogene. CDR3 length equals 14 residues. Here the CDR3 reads CASRIRQGVGEQFF. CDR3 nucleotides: TGTGCAAGTCGCATCCGACAGGGGGTAGGTGAGCAGTTCTTC.

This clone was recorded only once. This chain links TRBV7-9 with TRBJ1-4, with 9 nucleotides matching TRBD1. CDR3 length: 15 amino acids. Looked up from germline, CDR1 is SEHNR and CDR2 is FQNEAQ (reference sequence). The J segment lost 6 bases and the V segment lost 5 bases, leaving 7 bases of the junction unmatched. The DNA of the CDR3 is TGTGCCAGCAGCGACCAGGGACAGGGCCATGAAAAACTGTTTTTT. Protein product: CASSDQGQGHEKLFF. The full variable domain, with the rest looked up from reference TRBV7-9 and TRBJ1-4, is DTGVSQNPRHKITKRGQNVTFRCDPISEHNRLYWYRQTLGQGPEFLTYFQNEAQLEKSRLLSDRFSAERPKGSFSTLEIQRTEQGDSAMYLCASSDQGQGHEKLFFGSGTQLSVL.

CDR3 DNA: TGTGCCAGCAGCTACTTACAGGGCGGCGAGCAGTACTTC. Its translation is CASSYLQGGEQYF. The V call is TRBV7-8, the J call TRBJ2-7; tentative D call: TRBD1 (6 bases). This CDR3 is 13 amino acids long. Germline-derived CDR1 and CDR2 are SGHVS and FQNEAQ. Trimming left V 4 bases short and J 6 bases short, with 13 bases between.

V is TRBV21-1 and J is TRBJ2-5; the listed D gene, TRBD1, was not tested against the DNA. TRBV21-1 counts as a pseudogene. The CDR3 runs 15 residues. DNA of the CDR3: TGTGCCAGCAGCAAAGCGGGCAGGGAACAAGAGACCCAGTACTTC. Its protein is CASSKAGREQETQYF.

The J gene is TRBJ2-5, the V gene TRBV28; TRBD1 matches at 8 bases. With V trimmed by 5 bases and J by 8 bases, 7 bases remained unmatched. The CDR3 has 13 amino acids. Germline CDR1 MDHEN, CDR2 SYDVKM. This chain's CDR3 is CASSDGPGGTQYF. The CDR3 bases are TGTGCCAGCAGTGATGGACCAGGGGGCACCCAGTACTTC.

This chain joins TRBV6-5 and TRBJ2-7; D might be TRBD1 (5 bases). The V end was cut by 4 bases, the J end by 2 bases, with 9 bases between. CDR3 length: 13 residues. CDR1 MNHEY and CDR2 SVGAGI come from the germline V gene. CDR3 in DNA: TGTGCCAGCAGTTCCTCCAGGGCCTACGAGCAGTACTTC. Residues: CASSSSRAYEQYF.

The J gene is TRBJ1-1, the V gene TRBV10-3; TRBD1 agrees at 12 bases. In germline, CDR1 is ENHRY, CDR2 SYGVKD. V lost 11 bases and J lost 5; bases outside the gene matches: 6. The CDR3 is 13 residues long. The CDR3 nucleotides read TGTGCCGGGGGACAGGGGGCTCGGACTGAAGCTTTCTTT. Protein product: CAGGQGARTEAFF.

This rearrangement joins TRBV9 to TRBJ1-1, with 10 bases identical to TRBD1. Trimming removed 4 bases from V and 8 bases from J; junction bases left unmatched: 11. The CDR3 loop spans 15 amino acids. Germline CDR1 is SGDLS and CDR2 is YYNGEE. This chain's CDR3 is CASSTSPGQGYEAFF. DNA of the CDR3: TGTGCCAGCAGCACAAGTCCGGGACAGGGGTACGAAGCTTTCTTT.

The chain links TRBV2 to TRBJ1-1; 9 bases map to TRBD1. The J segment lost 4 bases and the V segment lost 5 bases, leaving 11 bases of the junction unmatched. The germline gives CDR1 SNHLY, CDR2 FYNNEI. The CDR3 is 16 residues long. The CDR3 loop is CASSLQLGTGPTEAFF. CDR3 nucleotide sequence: TGTGCCAGCAGTCTTCAACTTGGGACAGGGCCCACTGAAGCTTTCTTT.

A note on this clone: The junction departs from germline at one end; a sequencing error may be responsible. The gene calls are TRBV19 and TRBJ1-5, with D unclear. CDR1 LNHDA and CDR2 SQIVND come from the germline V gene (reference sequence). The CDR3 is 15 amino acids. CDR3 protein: CASSIGGLSNRPQHF. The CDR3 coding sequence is TGTGCCAGTAGTATAGGCGGTCTTAGCAATCGGCCCCAGCATTTT.

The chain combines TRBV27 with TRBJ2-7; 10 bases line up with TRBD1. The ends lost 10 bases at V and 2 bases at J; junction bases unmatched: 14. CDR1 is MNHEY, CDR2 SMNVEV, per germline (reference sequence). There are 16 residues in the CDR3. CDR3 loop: CATSDRGRRNTYEQYF. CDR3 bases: TGTGCCACATCCGACAGGGGGCGCCGAAATACCTACGAGCAGTACTTC.

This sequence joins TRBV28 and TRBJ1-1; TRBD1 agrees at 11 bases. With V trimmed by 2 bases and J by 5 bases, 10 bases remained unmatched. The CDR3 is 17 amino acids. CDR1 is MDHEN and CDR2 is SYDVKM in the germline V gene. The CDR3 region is CASSLSRPGTGGTEAFF. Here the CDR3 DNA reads TGTGCCAGCAGTTTAAGTCGCCCCGGGACAGGGGGAACTGAAGCTTTCTTT.

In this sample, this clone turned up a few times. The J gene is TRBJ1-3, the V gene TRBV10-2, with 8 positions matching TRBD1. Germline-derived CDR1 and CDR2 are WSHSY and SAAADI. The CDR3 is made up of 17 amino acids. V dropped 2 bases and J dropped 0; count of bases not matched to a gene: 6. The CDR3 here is CASSEPTGALSGNTIYF. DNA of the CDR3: TGCGCCAGCAGTGAGCCGACAGGGGCGCTCTCTGGAAACACCATATATTTT.

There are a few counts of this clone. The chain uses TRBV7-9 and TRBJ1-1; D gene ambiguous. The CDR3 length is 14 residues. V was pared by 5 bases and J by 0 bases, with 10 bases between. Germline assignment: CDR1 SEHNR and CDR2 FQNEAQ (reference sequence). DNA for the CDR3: TGTGCCAGCAGCCCACATACAATGAACACTGAAGCTTTCTTT. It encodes CASSPHTMNTEAFF.

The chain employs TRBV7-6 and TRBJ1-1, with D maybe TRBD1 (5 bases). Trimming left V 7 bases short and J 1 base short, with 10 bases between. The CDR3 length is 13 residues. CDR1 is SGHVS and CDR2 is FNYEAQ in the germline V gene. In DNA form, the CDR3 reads TGTGCCAGCACAGGGCAGGCGAACACTGAAGCTTTCTTT. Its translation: CASTGQANTEAFF.

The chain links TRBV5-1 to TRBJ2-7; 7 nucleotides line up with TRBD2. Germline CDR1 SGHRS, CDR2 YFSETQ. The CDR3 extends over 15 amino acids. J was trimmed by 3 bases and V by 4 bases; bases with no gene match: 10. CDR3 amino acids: CASSPLPGLFYEQYF. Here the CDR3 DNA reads TGCGCCAGCAGCCCATTACCGGGACTATTCTACGAGCAGTACTTC. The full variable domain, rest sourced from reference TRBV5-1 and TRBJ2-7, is KAGVTQTPRYLIKTRGQQVTLSCSPISGHRSVSWYQQTPGQGLQFLFEYFSETQRNKGNFPGRFSGRQFSNSRSEMNVSTLELGDSALYLCASSPLPGLFYEQYFGPGTRLTVT.

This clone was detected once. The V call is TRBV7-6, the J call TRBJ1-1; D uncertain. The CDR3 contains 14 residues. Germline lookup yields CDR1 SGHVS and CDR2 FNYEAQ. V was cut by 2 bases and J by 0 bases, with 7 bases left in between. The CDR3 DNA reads TGTGCCAGCAGCTTAAACGGGGTGAACACTGAAGCTTTCTTT. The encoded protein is CASSLNGVNTEAFF. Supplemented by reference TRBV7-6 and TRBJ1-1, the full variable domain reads GAGVSQSPRYKVTKRGQDVALRCDPISGHVSLYWYRQALGQGPEFLTYFNYEAQQDKSGLPNDRFSAERPEGSISTLTIQRTEQRDSAMYRCASSLNGVNTEAFFGQGTRLTVV.